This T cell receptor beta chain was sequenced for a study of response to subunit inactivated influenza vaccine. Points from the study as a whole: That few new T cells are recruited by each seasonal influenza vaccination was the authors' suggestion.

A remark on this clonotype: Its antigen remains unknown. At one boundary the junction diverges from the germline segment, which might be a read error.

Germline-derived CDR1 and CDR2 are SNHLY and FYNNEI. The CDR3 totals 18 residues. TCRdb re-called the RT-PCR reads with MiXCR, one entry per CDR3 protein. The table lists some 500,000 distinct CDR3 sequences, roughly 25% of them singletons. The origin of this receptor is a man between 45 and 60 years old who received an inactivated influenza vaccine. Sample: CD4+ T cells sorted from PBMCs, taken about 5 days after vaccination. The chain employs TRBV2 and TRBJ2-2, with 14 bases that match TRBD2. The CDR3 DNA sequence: TGTGCCTTCAGTTTAGCCCCGGGACTAGCGGGGGATACCGTGGAGCTGTTTTTT. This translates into CAFSLAPGLAGDTVELFF. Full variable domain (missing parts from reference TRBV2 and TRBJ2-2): EPEVTQTPSHQVTQMGQEVILRCVPISNHLYFYWYRQILGQKVEFLVSFYNNEISEKSEIFDDQFSVERPDGSNFTLKIRSTKLEDSAMYFCAFSLAPGLAGDTVELFFGEGSRLTVL.